This record concerns one TCR beta chain sequence. Its antigen is undetermined. This sample was included in a study of post-analysis software for immune sequencing data. Whole-study context: Relapsing-remitting, secondary progressive and progressive-relapsing multiple sclerosis courses were included. Points from the study as a whole: Samples sharing a preparation batch grouped tightly together when assessed by F measure. Patients carried five TRBV segments more frequently than controls did, and TRBV5-6, TRBV5-1 and TRBV20-1 were among them.

TCR beta cDNA libraries had unique molecular identifiers. Input of about 0.9 to 10 million T cells yielded about half a million cDNA molecules. TCRdb called the PCR reads again in MiXCR, with one record for every CDR3 protein. This sample has roughly 870,000 distinct CDR3 sequences, with about 50% found just once. The germline CDR1 and CDR2 sequences are ENHRY and SYGVKD. The CDR3 loop spans 12 amino acids. The V gene lost 8 bases and the J gene lost 5 bases, with 9 bases spanning the gap. Sequencing was performed on blood. The chain couples TRBV10-3 to TRBJ2-2; unclear D gene. This receptor was obtained from a girl between 10 and 17 years old with multiple sclerosis. This chain's CDR3 is CAIALRTGELFF. The CDR3, as DNA: TGTGCCATCGCCCTTCGTACCGGGGAGCTGTTTTTT.